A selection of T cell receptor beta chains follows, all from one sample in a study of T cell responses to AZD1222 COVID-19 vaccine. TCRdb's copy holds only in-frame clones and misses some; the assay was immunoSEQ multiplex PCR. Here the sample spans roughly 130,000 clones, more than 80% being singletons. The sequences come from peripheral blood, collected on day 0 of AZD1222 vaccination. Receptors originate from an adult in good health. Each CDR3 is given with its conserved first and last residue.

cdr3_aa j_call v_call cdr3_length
CASSQGAVTEAFF TRBJ1-1 TRBV11-3 13
CASSLTLATSPSEQFF TRBJ2-1 TRBV7-3 16
CAVQAGLAGNEQFF TRBJ2-1 TRBV19 14
CASSYLKETQYF TRBJ2-5 TRBV6-2/TRBV6-3 12
CASSSPLSGRGTDTQYF TRBJ2-3 TRBV28 17
CASSQEWEGLYGYTF TRBJ1-2 TRBV4-3 15
CASSPNRGPGNTIYF TRBJ1-3 TRBV18 15
CASQHPSSSYNEQFF TRBJ2-1 TRBV2 15
CASSPVVTEEKGYTF TRBJ1-2 TRBV28 15
CASSTPEEISGSWYEQYF TRBJ2-7 TRBV7-2 18
CASSPPGNQETQYF TRBJ2-5 TRBV7-9 14
CSASRFGAFSTEAFF TRBJ1-1 TRBV20-1 15
CASSHSGTAYSYEQYF TRBJ2-7 TRBV4-2 16
CASSLLGNYNSPLHF TRBJ1-6 TRBV7-3 15
CATGGGNTIYF TRBJ1-3 TRBV25-1 11
CASSPSTADRGWEKLFF TRBJ1-4 TRBV27 17
CASSYRDRPYEQYF TRBJ2-7 TRBV4-2 14
CASSAGGPLNTEAFF TRBJ1-1 TRBV18 15
CASSLGTDYNEQFF TRBJ2-1 TRBV6-2/TRBV6-3 14
CASSPEGTNQPQHF TRBJ1-5 TRBV6-5 14
CASSPRTGGSSYNEQFF TRBJ2-1 TRBV19 17
CASSFGQGIYGYTF TRBJ1-2 TRBV27 14
CASSQVNYGYTF TRBJ1-2 TRBV4-2 12
CASSLQGDQPQHF TRBJ1-5 TRBV5-1 13
CASSYQNTEAFF TRBJ1-1 TRBV6-2/TRBV6-3 12
CASSEDGFPTNYGYTF TRBJ1-2 TRBV6-1 16
CASSRLLGGYGYTF TRBJ1-2 TRBV4-3 14
CASSLDRAGAFF TRBJ1-1 TRBV5-4 12
CASSLGQGSNYSPLHF TRBJ1-6 TRBV5-1 16
CASSVAPSWDEQFF TRBJ2-1 TRBV9 14
CASSAHEGRSSGNTIYF TRBJ1-3 TRBV9 17
CASSPRTTPLPPEAFF TRBJ1-1 TRBV18 16
CASSFLGGYGYTF TRBJ1-2 TRBV28 13
CASSRFAASRNNEQFF TRBJ2-1 TRBV7-6 16
CASSLSWGEGNEQFF TRBJ2-1 TRBV7-3 15
CASSLAGDYEQYF TRBJ2-7 TRBV18 13
CASSPGGGYTF TRBJ1-2 TRBV5-1 11
CASSVSGTEAFF TRBJ1-1 TRBV10-1 12
CASSTITGVRNSPLHF TRBJ1-6 TRBV7-2 16
CASSWDISYEQYF TRBJ2-7 TRBV12-3/TRBV12-4 13
CSVGQVTDGHTF TRBJ1-2 TRBV29-1 12
CASSPDGGSTGELFF TRBJ2-2 TRBV5-1 15
CASSRGTTGYGYTF TRBJ1-2 TRBV27 14
CASSLVSHSISQGAGYGYTF TRBJ1-2 TRBV7-8 20
CASRQAGADREQYF TRBJ2-7 TRBV27 14
CASSLRAGDALSYEQYF TRBJ2-7 TRBV5-5 17